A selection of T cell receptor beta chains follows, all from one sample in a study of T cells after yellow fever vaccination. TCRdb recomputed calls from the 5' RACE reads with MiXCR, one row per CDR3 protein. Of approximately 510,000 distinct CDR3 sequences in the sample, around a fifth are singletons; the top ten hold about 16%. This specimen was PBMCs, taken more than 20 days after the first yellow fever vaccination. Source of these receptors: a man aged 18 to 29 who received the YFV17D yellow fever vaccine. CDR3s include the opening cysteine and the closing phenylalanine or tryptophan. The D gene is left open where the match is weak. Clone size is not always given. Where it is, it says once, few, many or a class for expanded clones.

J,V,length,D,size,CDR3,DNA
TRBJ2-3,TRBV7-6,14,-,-,CASSLPRAGNTQYF,TGTGCCAGCAGCTTACCCAGGGCTGGGAATACGCAGTATTTT
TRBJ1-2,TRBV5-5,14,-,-,CASSLEPDNYGYTF,TGTGCCAGCAGCTTGGAGCCCGACAACTATGGCTACACCTTC
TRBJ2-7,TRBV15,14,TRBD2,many,CATSRGLAAYEQYF,TGTGCCACCAGCAGAGGACTAGCGGCCTACGAGCAGTACTTC
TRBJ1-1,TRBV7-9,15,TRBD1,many,CASSARDRGETEAFF,TGTGCCAGCAGCGCCCGGGACAGGGGAGAGACTGAAGCTTTCTTT
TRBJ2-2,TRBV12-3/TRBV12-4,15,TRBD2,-,CASSLAGGYTGELFF,TGTGCCAGCAGTTTAGCGGGGGGGTACACCGGGGAGCTGTTTTTT
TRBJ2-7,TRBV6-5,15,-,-,CASSYSPTGGDEQYF,TGTGCCAGCAGTTACTCACCGACCGGGGGAGACGAGCAGTACTTC
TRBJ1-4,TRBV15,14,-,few,CATSNPSGEGKLFF,TGTGCCACCAGCAATCCGTCGGGAGAAGGAAAACTGTTTTTT
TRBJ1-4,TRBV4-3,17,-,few,CASSQDGGVIPNEKLFF,TGCGCCAGCAGCCAAGATGGTGGGGTTATACCTAATGAAAAACTGTTTTTT
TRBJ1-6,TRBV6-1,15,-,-,CASRQDIRSNSPLHF,TGTGCCAGCAGACAAGACATTAGGAGTAATTCACCCCTCCACTTT
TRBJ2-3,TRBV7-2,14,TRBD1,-,CASSYRGQGDTQYF,TGTGCCAGCAGTTACAGGGGGCAGGGAGATACGCAGTATTTT
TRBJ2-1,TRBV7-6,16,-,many,CASSVLGSIKGNEQFF,TGTGCCAGCAGCGTACTAGGTAGTATCAAGGGGAATGAGCAGTTCTTC
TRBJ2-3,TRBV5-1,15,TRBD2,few,CASSPRSGGTDTQYF,TGCGCCAGCAGCCCAAGGAGCGGGGGCACAGATACGCAGTATTTT
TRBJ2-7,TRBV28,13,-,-,CVEVRANPYEQYF,TGTGTAGAAGTAAGGGCCAATCCCTACGAGCAGTACTTC
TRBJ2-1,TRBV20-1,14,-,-,CSASGSGARDEQFF,TGCAGTGCTAGCGGGTCAGGGGCGAGAGATGAGCAGTTCTTC
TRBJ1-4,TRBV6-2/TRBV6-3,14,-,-,CASSNYRNNEKLFF,TGTGCCAGCAGTAACTACAGGAATAATGAAAAACTGTTTTTT
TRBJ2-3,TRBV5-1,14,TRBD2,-,CASSYDSGEDTQYF,TGCGCCAGCAGCTACGACAGCGGGGAAGATACGCAGTATTTT
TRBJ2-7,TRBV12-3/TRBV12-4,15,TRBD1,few,CASSLAGQGIYEQYF,TGTGCCAGCAGTTTAGCGGGACAGGGGATATACGAGCAGTACTTC
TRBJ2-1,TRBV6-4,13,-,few,CASSESGLGVQFF,TGTGCCAGCAGTGAATCGGGTCTTGGTGTGCAGTTCTTC
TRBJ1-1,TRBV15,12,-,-,CATSRQNTEAFF,TGTGCCACCAGCAGACAGAACACTGAAGCTTTCTTT
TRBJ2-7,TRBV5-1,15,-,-,CASSLAPGLSYEQYF,TGCGCCAGCAGCTTGGCGCCGGGATTGTCCTACGAGCAGTACTTC
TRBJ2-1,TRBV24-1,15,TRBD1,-,CATSEETDRADEQFF,TGTGCCACCAGTGAGGAGACGGACAGGGCCGATGAGCAGTTCTTC
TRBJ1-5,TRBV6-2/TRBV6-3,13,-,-,CASSLPIGQPQHF,TGTGCCAGCAGCCTCCCTATAGGTCAGCCCCAGCATTTT
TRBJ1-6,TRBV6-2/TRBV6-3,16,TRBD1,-,CASSTLDRILYSPLHF,TGTGCCAGCAGTACCCTGGACAGGATCCTTTATTCACCCCTCCACTTT
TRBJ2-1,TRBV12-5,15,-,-,CASGQGTGRVNEQFF,TGTGCTAGTGGACAGGGTACGGGTCGGGTCAATGAGCAGTTCTTC
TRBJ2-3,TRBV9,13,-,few,CASSEYSTDTQYF,TGTGCCAGCAGCGAGTACAGCACAGATACGCAGTATTTT
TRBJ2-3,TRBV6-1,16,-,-,CASTQGRGKDADTQYF,TGTGCCAGCACCCAAGGCCGGGGAAAAGATGCAGATACGCAGTATTTT
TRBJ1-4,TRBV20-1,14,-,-,CSARSDSGYEKLFF,TGCAGTGCTAGATCCGATTCAGGGTATGAAAAACTGTTTTTT
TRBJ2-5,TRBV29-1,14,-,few,CSVAGTAEQETQYF,TGCAGCGTCGCCGGGACGGCGGAACAAGAGACCCAGTACTTC
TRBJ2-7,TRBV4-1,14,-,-,CASSHYARDYEQYF,TGCGCCAGCAGCCACTATGCCAGGGACTACGAGCAGTACTTC
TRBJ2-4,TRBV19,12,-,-,CASSRLGQIQYF,TGTGCCAGTAGCCGGCTCGGACAGATTCAGTACTTC
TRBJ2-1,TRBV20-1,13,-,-,CSASRGTYNEQFF,TGCAGTGCTAGTCGGGGGACCTACAATGAGCAGTTCTTC
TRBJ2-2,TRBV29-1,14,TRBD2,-,CSVPGGSPPGELFF,TGCAGCGTCCCGGGGGGGTCTCCCCCCGGGGAGCTGTTTTTT
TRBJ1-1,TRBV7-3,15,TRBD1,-,CASSLLPRGEAEAFF,TGTGCCAGCAGCTTACTTCCCAGGGGGGAGGCTGAAGCTTTCTTT
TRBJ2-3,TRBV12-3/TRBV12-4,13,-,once,CASRPDGTDTQYF,TGTGCCAGCAGACCGGATGGGACAGATACGCAGTATTTT
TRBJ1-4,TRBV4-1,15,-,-,CASSMGGGGDEKLFF,TGCGCCAGCAGCATGGGGGGGGGTGGCGACGAAAAACTGTTTTTT
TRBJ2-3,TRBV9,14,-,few,CASSVPSSTDTQYF,TGTGCCAGCAGCGTACCCTCTAGCACAGATACGCAGTATTTT
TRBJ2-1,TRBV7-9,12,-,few,CASRAGTPEQFF,TGTGCCAGCAGGGCCGGGACACCAGAGCAGTTCTTC
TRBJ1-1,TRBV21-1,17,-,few,CASSKAKTALSNTEAFF,TGTGCCAGCAGCAAAGCTAAGACAGCTCTTTCGAACACTGAAGCTTTCTTT
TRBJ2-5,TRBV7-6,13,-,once,CASSLGGLGTQYF,TGTGCCAGCAGCTTAGGGGGGTTGGGGACCCAGTACTTC
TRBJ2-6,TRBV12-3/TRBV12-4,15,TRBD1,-,CASSPRQGVANVLTF,TGTGCCAGCAGTCCTAGACAGGGAGTAGCCAACGTCCTGACTTTC
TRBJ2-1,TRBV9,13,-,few,CASSVGSGNEQFF,TGTGCCAGCAGCGTAGGTTCCGGCAATGAGCAGTTCTTC
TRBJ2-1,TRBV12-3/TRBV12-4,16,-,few,CASSLMRGGPYNEQFF,TGTGCCAGCAGTTTGATGAGGGGTGGTCCCTACAATGAGCAGTTCTTC
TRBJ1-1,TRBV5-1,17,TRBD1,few,CASSLRWQGVMNTEAFF,TGCGCCAGCAGCTTGAGGTGGCAGGGGGTGATGAACACTGAAGCTTTCTTT
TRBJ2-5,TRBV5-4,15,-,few,CASSPGDSLGETQYF,TGTGCCAGCAGTCCCGGGGACTCCCTGGGGGAGACCCAGTACTTC